This TCR beta chain was sequenced in a study of shared clonotypes between healthy human individuals (dated by TCRdb to 2018 to 2021). Some background on the complete study: A couple of women and three men aged 18 to 49 years were included in the cohort. For each donor, three plates each were used for CD4 naive and CD4 memory, two plates were used for CD8 naive, and one plate was used for CD8 memory. The study deeply sequenced blood TCR repertoires of five healthy adults to estimate repertoire size and the extent of clonotype sharing between individuals. Different laboratories and diverse techniques were used to prepare libraries and sequence TCR repertoires, to increase sequencing depth and limit assay-specific biases. Leukapheresis yielded between about 0.94 and 9 billion PBMCs per donor. The full study reports these points: Incomplete sequencing was indicated by rarefaction of sorted-subset datasets, despite the large sequencing depth. Sampling was limited to blood, and TCR repertoires in tissue likely differ from TCR repertoires in blood. The small number of donors limited the genetic and exposure-history diversity represented. Pairwise subsampling indicated that sequencing depth was expected to affect the degree of clonotype sharing among donors. Clonotypes shared by all four sorted-subset donors showed higher generation probabilities than non-shared clonotypes. Sharing across a few donors was observed for around 5% of naive CD4, 3% to 4% of naive CD8, 2.3% of memory CD4, and around 0.4% of memory CD8 clonotypes. Naive subsets generally had larger estimated clonotype richness than memory subsets did.

Donors were healthy HIV-negative adults with no recently reported acute infections or vaccinations. Every donor was a Caucasian adult living in Nashville, Tennessee, USA. CD4+ T cells were enriched by magnetic negative selection, after which naive cells were positively selected on CD45RA and the negative fraction was taken as the memory subset. Blood was obtained by leukapheresis, after which PBMCs were separated by Ficoll-Histopaque density gradient centrifugation and cryopreserved in liquid nitrogen vapor phase. Analytical flow cytometry was used to check the purity and quantity of each magnetically sorted T cell population. From each sorted fraction, genomic DNA was isolated and quantified by UV absorbance on a Nanodrop 2000c. In the case of this clone: The specificity of this receptor is unknown. Per-nucleotide qualities are absent, and no much larger clonotype sits a single base away.

Using the deep immunoSEQ assay, multiplex PCR amplified TCR CDR3 regions from genomic DNA. For each cell subset, the extracted genomic DNA was distributed evenly across all wells of several immunoSEQ 96-well plates, and each plate served as one replicate. For sorted subsets, each replicate PCR was loaded with approximately 0.2 ug genomic DNA, equivalent to some 31,000 T cell genomes. Purified libraries were measured with a Qubit 3.0 fluorometer, size-checked on a Bioanalyzer 2100, and measured again with the KAPA Library Quantification kit. Every immunoSEQ 96-well plate was sequenced on a dedicated single-read 150-cycle Illumina NextSeq 550 flow cell. Turning to the authors' computational methods: Because only junctional sequences without quality scores were contained in the immunoSEQ output, filtering matching that applied to full-length reads could not be performed. Sequences were annotated with PyIR, a Python wrapper for IgBLAST v1.9, and V/J genes and CDR3 were assigned using IMGT germline references. Reads with weak V/J assignments (E-value above 1e-6), missing CDR3, stop codons, out-of-frame junctions, or ambiguous translated residues were removed. A V3J clonotype was defined by an identical inferred V gene, J gene, and CDR3 amino acid sequence. To compute the percentage overlap between repertoires, the number of shared unique clonotypes was divided by the size of the smaller repertoire. Richness of each repertoire was evaluated using RTK rarefaction, the Chao1 estimator, and Recon v2.1 estimates of unobserved clonotypes. For all TCRbeta clonotypes obtained by the gDNA method from four donors, generation probabilities were computed with OLGA. The table was pulled from immuneACCESS by TCRdb, which kept in-frame rearrangements only. Such tables lose some clones; where checked, under half of the loss comes from unresolved V genes, and the rest has no known cause. The DNA was the basis for D and trimming; V, J and clone size are from that table. The sample profile shows approximately 2,300,000 clones; around 90% of them were found once. Roughly 0.34% of the sample comes from the top ten.

The sequencing input was naive CD4+ T cells from PBMCs. The sample's cell subset or site label is to be understood as: CD45RA+ positively selected. This clonotype was obtained from a man younger than 35 in good health. Some clones in this sample may be carry-over from other donors' samples.

CDR3 loop: CASSPMAGAGLYEQYF. At the DNA level, the sequence is TGTGCCAGCAGCCCTATGGCGGGGGCGGGTTTATACGAGCAGTACTTC. Rearrangement joined TRBV7-2 to TRBJ2-7; the D segment could be TRBD2, given 7 matching bases. Including the terminal cysteine and phenylalanine, the CDR3 comprises 16 residues. Kept here is only the CDR3 DNA, which spans 48 bases and is read in frame from base 1. Looking up the germline V gene yields CDR1 SGHTA and CDR2 FQGNSA. Trimming removed 5 bases from V and 4 bases from J, leaving 21 bases between the germline ends.